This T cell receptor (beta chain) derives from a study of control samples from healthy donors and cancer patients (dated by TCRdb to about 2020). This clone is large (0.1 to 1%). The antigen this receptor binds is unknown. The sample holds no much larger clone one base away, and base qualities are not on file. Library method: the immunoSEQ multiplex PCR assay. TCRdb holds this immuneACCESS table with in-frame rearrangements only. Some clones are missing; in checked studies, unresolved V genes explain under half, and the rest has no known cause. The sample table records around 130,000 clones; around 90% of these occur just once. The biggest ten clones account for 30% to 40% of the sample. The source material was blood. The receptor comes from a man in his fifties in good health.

The DNA is as follows: TGTGCCAGCAGATTACAAGGGACACCCAATTCACCCCTCCACTTT. It is translated as CASRLQGTPNSPLHF. The chain couples TRBV2 to TRBJ1-6; matching of 6 bases hints at TRBD1 as the D gene. From its cysteine to its phenylalanine, the CDR3 spans 15 amino acids. Left in the record is the CDR3 DNA by itself, 45 bases read in frame from the first base. In the germline V gene, CDR1 corresponds to SNHLY and CDR2 to FYNNEI. Trimming removed 6 bases from V and 7 bases from J, leaving 16 bases between the germline ends.